What follows are 11 T cell receptor beta chains derived from one specimen sequenced in a study of T cell repertoires in cytomegalovirus infection. Antigens for these TCRs are unknown. TCRdb re-analysed the reads in MiXCR, keeping a single row per CDR3 protein. The sample lists some 590,000 distinct CDR3 sequences; 40% were seen once. Here the sequenced sample was cultured PBMCs, taken from culture after CMV antigen stimulation. These receptors were collected from a human donor in good health (CMV status not recorded). Some clones in this sample may be carry-over from other donors' samples.

This clonotype was seen a handful of times. The genes are TRBV6-1 and TRBJ1-3; D is uncertain. V was clipped by 2 bases and J by 4 bases, with 15 bases between them. The CDR3 length is 16 residues. Per germline, CDR1 MNHNS and CDR2 SASEGT. CDR3 protein: CASSERGAGRGNTIYF. The CDR3 region has the DNA TGTGCCAGCAGTGAAAGAGGAGCCGGCCGAGGAAACACCATATATTTT.

This clonotype occurred a few times. This chain joins TRBV7-2 and TRBJ2-2; no reliable D call. V was shortened by 0 bases and J by 5 bases, with 7 bases between the two germline ends. Germline V gene sequence: CDR1 SGHTA, CDR2 FQGNSA. The CDR3 totals 14 residues. The CDR3, as DNA: TGTGCCAGCAGCTTAGCCCACCGAACCGGGGAGCTGTTTTTT. Residues: CASSLAHRTGELFF.

J is TRBJ2-5 and V is TRBV12-3 or TRBV12-4; D unresolved. The V end was cut by 5 bases, the J end by 5 bases, with 27 bases between. This CDR3 has 18 amino acids. The CDR3 sequence is CASSPRRLLTSSLETQYF. The DNA of the CDR3 is TGTGCCAGCAGTCCCCGGAGATTATTAACGAGTTCTTTGGAGACCCAGTACTTC.

This sequence joins TRBV7-8 and TRBJ2-3; D possibly corresponds to TRBD1 (6 bases). Germline V CDR1 and CDR2: SGHVS, FQNEAQ. The V end lost 5 bases, the J end lost 2 bases, and 14 bases lay between the germline ends. The CDR3 has 15 residues. The CDR3 sequence: CASSPSMGATDTQYF. The CDR3 DNA reads TGTGCCAGCAGCCCTAGCATGGGGGCCACAGATACGCAGTATTTT.

The chain combines TRBV7-2 with TRBJ1-3, with D tentatively TRBD1 (6 bases). V was clipped by 1 base and J by 4 bases, with 11 bases between them. CDR1 SGHTA and CDR2 FQGNSA come from the germline V gene. This CDR3 has 15 residues. The CDR3 DNA reads as TGTGCCAGCAGCTTAGTGGACAGTTCGGGAAACACCATATATTTT. Translation gives CASSLVDSSGNTIYF. The full variable domain, rest sourced from reference TRBV7-2 and TRBJ1-3, is GAGVSQSPSNKVTEKGKDVELRCDPISGHTALYWYRQSLGQGLEFLIYFQGNSAPDKSGLPSDRFSAERTGGSVSTLTIQRTQQEDSAVYLCASSLVDSSGNTIYFGEGSWLTVV.

The V and J genes are TRBV19 and TRBJ2-3; D possibly corresponds to TRBD2 (7 bases). CDR3 length: 14 amino acids. V lost 7 bases to trimming and J lost 4 bases, with 15 bases between them. Germline V CDR1 and CDR2: LNHDA, SQIVND (reference sequence). CDR3 protein: CASTRGGGPDTQYF. The CDR3, as DNA: TGTGCCAGTACAAGGGGGGGAGGGCCAGATACGCAGTATTTT.

About this clonotype: Since a much larger clone is just one base distant, this may be a read error. V gene TRBV7-2 combines with J gene TRBJ2-1; D remains unclear. The germline gives CDR1 SGHTA, CDR2 FQGNSA. V lost 2 bases and J 0 bases, leaving 2 bases between the germline ends. CDR3 length: 13 amino acids. The CDR3 coding sequence is TGTGCCAGCAGCTTATTCTCCTACAATGAGCAGTTCTTC. It translates to CASSLFSYNEQFF.

In this sample, this clonotype turned up many times. The rearrangement links TRBV7-2 to TRBJ2-7; D remains ambiguous. The CDR3 covers 14 residues. Germline V gene lookup returns CDR1 SGHTA and CDR2 FQGNSA. Between the trimmed V and J ends, which lost 6 bases and 2 bases, there was a span of 14 bases. This chain's CDR3 is CASSLPAPPYEQYF. In nucleotides, the CDR3 is TGTGCCAGCAGTCTCCCTGCCCCACCCTACGAGCAGTACTTC.

This clonotype appeared a few times. This chain links TRBV7-6 with TRBJ2-7, with 8 bases lining up with TRBD1. Per the germline V gene, CDR1 is SGHVS and CDR2 is FNYEAQ. The length of the CDR3 is 13 residues. V shed 5 bases and J 6 bases; nucleotides not matched to a gene: 6. DNA for the CDR3: TGTGCCAGCAGCCACGGACAGGGCGGCGAGCAGTACTTC. Translated: CASSHGQGGEQYF. Filled out from reference TRBV7-6 and TRBJ2-7, the complete variable domain reads GAGVSQSPRYKVTKRGQDVALRCDPISGHVSLYWYRQALGQGPEFLTYFNYEAQQDKSGLPNDRFSAERPEGSISTLTIQRTEQRDSAMYRCASSHGQGGEQYFGPGTRLTVT.

The rearrangement joins TRBV6-6 to TRBJ1-5; D call uncertain. This CDR3 region has 15 residues. V lost 0 bases, J lost 1 base, and 7 bases lay in between. Germline CDR1 reads MNHNY; CDR2 reads SVGAGI (reference sequence). CDR3 residues: CASSYSRTSNQPQHF. DNA for the CDR3: TGTGCCAGCAGTTACTCGAGAACGAGCAATCAGCCCCAGCATTTT.

This clonotype occurred a few times. The V and J genes are TRBV6-2 or TRBV6-3 and TRBJ1-2; D not certain. V was shortened by 0 bases and J by 5 bases, with 16 bases between the two germline ends. The CDR3 loop spans 16 amino acids. Germline loops: CDR1 MNHEY, CDR2 SVGEGT. The CDR3: CASSYSSQSRAYGYTF. DNA of the CDR3: TGTGCCAGCAGTTACTCGAGTCAGAGCAGAGCTTATGGCTACACCTTC.